The 17 T cell receptor beta chains given below trace back to one sample, sequenced in a study of blood T cell repertoires in COVID-19. TCRdb's table, derived via immunoSEQ multiplex PCR, lists solely in-frame clones and lacks some. The repertoire has roughly 58,000 clones, 65% to 85% of them found once; the top ten carry around 54%. The sequenced material came from PBMCs or T cells enriched from blood (not recorded which). All receptors derive from a woman aged 60 to 75 who had been exposed to COVID-19.

The CDR3 spells CASQRGDSGNTIYF. The CDR3 DNA reads as TGTGCCAGCCAGCGCGGCGACTCTGGAAACACCATATATTTT. The chain employs TRBV11-3 and TRBJ1-3; D ambiguous. CDR3 length equals 14 residues. Trimming removed 8 bases from V and 0 bases from J, with 11 bases in between. CDR1 is SGHNT and CDR2 is YENEEA in the germline V gene.

The chain is built from TRBV21-1 and TRBJ2-2; the table gives TRBD2 as D, unverified against the DNA. TRBV21-1 is flagged as a pseudogene. The CDR3 loop spans 18 amino acids. This chain's CDR3 is CASSKSMTRAGSTGELFF. DNA of the CDR3: TGTGCCAGCAGCAAATCCATGACTAGAGCGGGTTCTACCGGGGAGCTGTTTTTT.

The chain joins TRBV7-9 to TRBJ2-5; D call uncertain. The CDR3 covers 13 residues. V was pared by 5 bases and J by 5 bases, with 12 bases between. Germline assignment: CDR1 SEHNR and CDR2 FQNEAQ (reference sequence). Here the CDR3 DNA reads TGTGCCAGCAGCCGGGTTCTTCGGGAGACCCAGTACTTC. It encodes CASSRVLRETQYF.

The gene calls are TRBV5-4 and TRBJ2-7; D possibly corresponds to TRBD1 (5 bases). Between the trimmed V and J ends, which lost 2 bases and 1 base, there was a span of 13 bases. In germline, CDR1 is SGHNT, CDR2 YYREEE (reference sequence). The CDR3 spans 15 residues. Here the CDR3 DNA reads TGTGCCAGCAGCTTTATAGGGGTTGAGTCCTACGAGCAGTACTTC. This translates into CASSFIGVESYEQYF.

The rearrangement joins TRBV4-2 to TRBJ2-7, with a possible D match to TRBD1 (6 bases). CDR1 and CDR2 from the germline V gene are LGHNA and YNFKEQ. The CDR3 contains 16 residues. Trimming left V 1 base short and J 9 bases short, with 22 bases between. Here the CDR3 reads CASSQGNRNRDTPQYF. CDR3 in DNA: TGTGCCAGCAGCCAAGGGAATAGGAACCGGGACACCCCGCAGTACTTC.

Only one count was recorded for this clone. The chain is built from TRBV6-5 and TRBJ2-7; 9 bases agree with TRBD1. V lost 0 bases to trimming and J lost 5 bases; unmatched junction nucleotides: 5. This CDR3 region has 15 residues. Germline CDR1 is MNHEY and CDR2 is SVGAGI. CDR3 sequence (DNA): TGTGCCAGCAGTTACTCGCACAGGGGGCTCGACGAGCAGTACTTC. This translates into CASSYSHRGLDEQYF.

The chain is built from TRBV30 and TRBJ2-1; 7 bases match TRBD2. This CDR3 has 19 residues. V lost 3 bases and J lost 0; bases outside the gene matches: 17. From germline, CDR1 is GTSNPN and CDR2 SVGIG (reference sequence). The CDR3 DNA sequence: TGTGCCTGGAGGTATTCGGCGGGAGAACGGCTGGGCTCCTACAATGAGCAGTTCTTC. Its protein product is CAWRYSAGERLGSYNEQFF.

Only a few counts were recorded for this clone. The rearrangement uses TRBV5-1 and TRBJ2-2; tentatively, D is TRBD2 (5 bases). Germline V CDR1 and CDR2: SGHRS, YFSETQ. This CDR3 region has 15 residues. Trimming took 4 bases from V and 4 from J, leaving 14 bases between them. The CDR3 loop is CASSLEGRVTGELFF. As DNA, the CDR3 is TGCGCCAGCAGCCTCGAGGGTAGAGTCACCGGGGAGCTGTTTTTT. The full variable domain, completed using reference TRBV5-1 and TRBJ2-2, is KAGVTQTPRYLIKTRGQQVTLSCSPISGHRSVSWYQQTPGQGLQFLFEYFSETQRNKGNFPGRFSGRQFSNSRSEMNVSTLELGDSALYLCASSLEGRVTGELFFGEGSRLTVL.

A word on this clone: Other DNA sequences from this sample encode an identical CDR3 as well. The rearrangement links TRBV7-2 to TRBJ2-7; D perhaps matches TRBD1 (6 bases). Germline V gene data show CDR1 as SGHTA and CDR2 as FQGNSA. The V end lost 3 bases, the J end lost 5 bases, and 14 bases lay between the germline ends. The CDR3 has 14 amino acids. This CDR3 reads CASSLAAGANEQYF. CDR3 sequence (DNA): TGTGCCAGCAGCTTGGCGGCAGGGGCCAACGAGCAGTACTTC.

This clone occurred a few times. The rearrangement joins TRBV9 to TRBJ2-2, with D unclear. CDR1 and CDR2 (germline): SGDLS, YYNGEE. V lost 5 bases, J lost 2 bases, and 10 bases lay in between. This CDR3 has 14 amino acids. This chain's CDR3 is CASSQLVNTGELFF. The CDR3 coding sequence is TGTGCCAGCAGTCAACTTGTAAACACCGGGGAGCTGTTTTTT.

J is TRBJ1-5 and V is TRBV19; weak D call: TRBD1 (6 bases). This CDR3 is 14 amino acids long. V gave up 11 bases and J gave up 4 bases, with 18 bases separating them. Looked up from germline, CDR1 is LNHDA and CDR2 is SQIVND (reference sequence). In nucleotides, the CDR3 is TGTGCCCTAAGGGCCGGGACACAAAATCAGCCCCAGCATTTT. Translated, it gives CALRAGTQNQPQHF.

This clone was recorded a few times. This chain links TRBV18 with TRBJ1-2; 8 bases align to TRBD1. Germline V gene sequence: CDR1 KGHSH, CDR2 LQKENI. Germline trimming cut 4 bases from V and 5 bases from J; bases unmatched to any gene: 6. The length of the CDR3 is 14 residues. Here the CDR3 reads CASSLEQGGYGYTF. DNA for the CDR3: TGTGCCAGCTCACTCGAACAGGGGGGTTATGGCTACACCTTC.

J is TRBJ1-5 and V is TRBV6-1; tentative D call: TRBD1 (6 bases). The CDR3 spans 16 residues. V lost 3 bases and J lost 2, with 14 bases in between. Germline V gene data show CDR1 as MNHNS and CDR2 as SASEGT. The CDR3 DNA sequence: TGTGCCAGCAGTGATCAGGCAGGGGTGGGCAATCAGCCCCAGCATTTT. As protein: CASSDQAGVGNQPQHF.

This chain connects TRBV6-2 or TRBV6-3 to TRBJ1-3; 9 bases line up with TRBD1. V shed 2 bases and J 2 bases; nucleotides not matched to a gene: 4. This CDR3 spans 16 amino acids. Germline V gene lookup returns CDR1 MNHEY and CDR2 SVGEGT. CDR3 loop: CASSYRRQGAGNTIYF. The CDR3 bases are TGTGCCAGCAGTTACCGTCGACAGGGGGCTGGAAACACCATATATTTT.

The V call is TRBV9, the J call TRBJ2-5, with 9 bases matching TRBD2. J gave up 4 bases and V 4 bases, and 8 bases lay outside the gene matches. Looked up from germline, CDR1 is SGDLS and CDR2 is YYNGEE. This CDR3 is 15 amino acids long. The CDR3 nucleotides read TGTGCCAGCAGCCCCTACGGCGGGGGGGGAGAGACCCAGTACTTC. Residues: CASSPYGGGGETQYF.

This chain joins TRBV28 and TRBJ1-4; D uncertain. CDR1 is MDHEN and CDR2 is SYDVKM in the germline V gene. This CDR3 spans 14 amino acids. V lost 2 bases, J lost 10 bases, and 14 bases lay in between. CDR3 coding DNA: TGTGCCAGCAGTTTAGAGTCTTCGTCTGGAAAACTGTTTTTT. It is translated as CASSLESSSGKLFF.

This clone turned up a few times. This sequence joins TRBV7-6 and TRBJ2-2; D is perhaps TRBD2 (5 bases). Deletions cut 1 base from V and 6 bases from J, with 6 bases between. This CDR3 is built from 13 residues. CDR1 and CDR2 (germline): SGHVS, FNYEAQ. CDR3 in amino acids: CASSLGGSGELFF. CDR3 nucleotide sequence: TGTGCCAGCAGCTTAGGAGGGTCCGGGGAGCTGTTTTTT. The entire variable domain, with the rest obtained from reference TRBV7-6 and TRBJ2-2, is as follows: GAGVSQSPRYKVTKRGQDVALRCDPISGHVSLYWYRQALGQGPEFLTYFNYEAQQDKSGLPNDRFSAERPEGSISTLTIQRTEQRDSAMYRCASSLGGSGELFFGEGSRLTVL.